A selection of T cell receptor beta chains follows, all from one sample in a study of shared clonotypes between healthy human individuals. Produced via immunoSEQ multiplex PCR; TCRdb's table is partial and in-frame only. The sample holds 1.4 million to 1.5 million clones, 96% seen once. What was sequenced was naive CD4+ T cells sorted from blood. These receptors all come from a man aged 25 to 45 in good health. The CDR3 runs from the conserved cysteine through the conserved F or W. The D gene is left open where the match is weak. Rows give clone size only sometimes, using once, few, many, or a class for an expanded clone.

D gene	clone size	V gene	J gene	CDR3 DNA	CDR3 protein
-	-	TRBV7-9	TRBJ2-7	TGTGCCAGCAGTCCTCTGTCCGGGTCCTCCTACGAGCAGTACTTC	CASSPLSGSSYEQYF
TRBD1	-	TRBV18	TRBJ1-3	TGTGCCAGCTCATCGGGACAGGCCTCTGGAAACACCATATATTTT	CASSSGQASGNTIYF
-	-	TRBV7-9	TRBJ1-5	TGTGCCAGCAGCTTAGAGGGTGACAGTCTACCGAGCGGCAATCAGCCCCAGCATTTT	CASSLEGDSLPSGNQPQHF
-	-	TRBV5-1	TRBJ2-7	TGCGCCAGCAGCTTACTTGGGCCCTCCTACGAGCAGTACTTC	CASSLLGPSYEQYF
-	-	TRBV27	TRBJ2-1	TGTGCCAGCACCCCTAAGGTGGGTGATGAGCAGTTCTTC	CASTPKVGDEQFF
TRBD2	-	TRBV5-4	TRBJ2-5	TGTGCCAGCAGCACCGGACTAGCGGGTTCCCAAGAGACCCAGTACTTC	CASSTGLAGSQETQYF
TRBD2	-	TRBV28	TRBJ2-1	TGTGCCAGCAGGCTAGCGGGAGCATCCTACAATGAGCAGTTCTTC	CASRLAGASYNEQFF
-	-	TRBV7-2	TRBJ2-1	TGTGCCAGCAGCTTAGCATTCTCCGGGTCCTCGACGTACAATGAGCAGTTCTTC	CASSLAFSGSSTYNEQFF
-	-	TRBV15	TRBJ2-7	TGTGCCACCAGCGGGCCGAGGCGGGACCCCTACGAGCAGTACTTC	CATSGPRRDPYEQYF
TRBD1	-	TRBV7-6	TRBJ1-1	TGTGCCAGCAGCTTAAGGACAGGGGCTGAAGCTTTCTTT	CASSLRTGAEAFF
-	-	TRBV4-3	TRBJ2-3	TGCGCCAGCAGCCAGTGGACGCCAGATACGCAGTATTTT	CASSQWTPDTQYF
-	-	TRBV28	TRBJ2-1	TGTGCCAGCAGACCCAATTCCAGGGTGGCTGAGCAGTTCTTC	CASRPNSRVAEQFF
-	once	TRBV25-1	TRBJ1-2	TGTGCCAGCAGTGAAAGACGGGGGGCCCGCTACACCTTC	CASSERRGARYTF
TRBD2	-	TRBV29-1	TRBJ2-3	TGCAGCGTCCCCCGGGCGAAGCGGGAGTATCACACGGACACAGATACGCAGTATTTT	CSVPRAKREYHTDTDTQYF
-	few	TRBV27	TRBJ1-5	TGTGCCAGCAGTCGCGGGTCCGCGTCACTCAATCAGCCCCAGCATTTT	CASSRGSASLNQPQHF
TRBD2	-	TRBV7-2	TRBJ2-1	TGTGCCAGCAGCGCTCCTCCGGGACTAGCCACAGATGAGCAGTTCTTC	CASSAPPGLATDEQFF
-	-	TRBV10-3	TRBJ2-1	TGTGCCATCAGCCTGGAGGGAGTGGGTGAGCAGTTCTTC	CAISLEGVGEQFF
-	-	TRBV5-5	TRBJ2-7	TGTGCCAGCAGACCGCGGGACCGGCCCCACGAGCAGTACTTC	CASRPRDRPHEQYF
TRBD1	-	TRBV7-8	TRBJ1-5	TGTGCCAGCAGCCGCGGACAGGGGAAGGATCAGCCCCAGCATTTT	CASSRGQGKDQPQHF
-	-	TRBV7-9	TRBJ2-7	TGTGCCAGCAGCTTAGGGGGTTATGGCGAGCAGTACTTC	CASSLGGYGEQYF
TRBD1	-	TRBV7-9	TRBJ1-5	TGTGCCAGCAGCCGATCTACAGGGGTACCCGGGCGCCAGCCCCAGCATTTT	CASSRSTGVPGRQPQHF
-	-	TRBV9	TRBJ2-1	TGTGCCAGCAGCTTTGAGATGTCTGATAGGAACAATCAGCAGTTCTTC	CASSFEMSDRNNQQFF
TRBD1	-	TRBV5-4	TRBJ2-1	TGTGCCAGCAGCTTGGCCTACGGGACAGGGACCTACAATGAGCAGTTCTTC	CASSLAYGTGTYNEQFF
-	-	TRBV4-2	TRBJ2-1	TGTGCCAGCAGCCAAGATAGGGGGACTCCCGATCCAGAGCAGTTCTTC	CASSQDRGTPDPEQFF
-	-	TRBV7-6	TRBJ1-1	TGTGCCAGCAGCTTAGGGGGGTTCACTGAAGCTTTCTTT	CASSLGGFTEAFF
TRBD1	-	TRBV6-6	TRBJ1-4	TGTGCCAGCAGTTATAAACAGGGGTGGACTTCTGAAAAACTGTTTTTT	CASSYKQGWTSEKLFF
-	-	TRBV9	TRBJ1-2	TGTGCCAGCAGCGAACAGGGAAACCTTAACTATGGCTACACCTTC	CASSEQGNLNYGYTF
-	-	TRBV30	TRBJ1-2	TGTGCCTGGAGTGTACTCGGGTCTGGCTACACCTTC	CAWSVLGSGYTF